A single sample is the source of the 9 T cell receptor beta chains below, sequenced in a study of beta chain features in type 1 diabetes. The study reverse transcribed the entire isolated RNA, so it sequenced expressed TCRB transcripts. Clones were read by immunoSEQ multiplex PCR, and TCRdb kept only the in-frame ones, dropping some. The sample holds approximately 100,000 clones, less than 40% seen once. Sequencing used stem cell memory CD4+ T cells from blood. The receptors come from a young woman in good health.

This clone has only a few counts. The chain links TRBV2 to TRBJ1-3, with TRBD1 matching 7 bases. V was pared by 6 bases and J by 0 bases, with 11 bases of the junction left unmatched. This CDR3 has 17 residues. CDR1 is SNHLY, CDR2 FYNNEI, per germline. The CDR3 sequence is CASRSGTGAISGNTIYF. The DNA for the CDR3 is TGTGCCAGCAGGTCGGGAACAGGGGCTATCTCTGGAAACACCATATATTTT.

V and J are TRBV29-1 and TRBJ1-5; TRBD1 might be the D (5 bases). Germline V gene lookup returns CDR1 SQVTM and CDR2 ANQGSEA. Deletions cut 4 bases from V and 5 bases from J, with 18 bases between. The CDR3 is 15 residues long. DNA for the CDR3: TGCAGCGTTGCCCTTGGACCCCTGGGGCATCAGCCCCAGCATTTT. Translated, it gives CSVALGPLGHQPQHF.

The chain is built from TRBV5-1 and TRBJ2-7; the D gene is possibly TRBD2 (6 bases). The V and J ends lost 0 bases and 3 bases respectively, with 16 bases between them. This CDR3 has 16 residues. Germline loops: CDR1 SGHRS, CDR2 YFSETQ. DNA of the CDR3: TGCGCCAGCAGCTTGGGTATGGGCGGGGCCCACTACGAGCAGTACTTC. This sequence encodes CASSLGMGGAHYEQYF.

The chain links TRBV7-6 to TRBJ2-5, with 8 bases matching TRBD1. There are 14 residues in the CDR3. Unmatched junction bases numbered 6, after V lost 4 bases and J lost 5 bases. Germline V lookup: CDR1 SGHVS, CDR2 FNYEAQ. Here the CDR3 DNA reads TGTGCCAGCAGCTATACCGGACAGGGTGAGACCCAGTACTTC. As protein: CASSYTGQGETQYF.

As for this clone: At one of its ends the junction is not consistent with the germline gene, which may arise from a read error. The CDR3 region has the DNA TGTGCCAGCAGCCCTGGACCCGGGACTCTCACAGATACGCAGTATTTT. As protein: CASSPGPGTLTDTQYF. The genes are TRBV4-1 and TRBJ2-3; a weak D match, TRBD2 (6 bases). Germline loops: CDR1 MGHRA, CDR2 YSYEKL. The CDR3 has 16 amino acids.

The chain links TRBV9 to TRBJ2-1; D is uncertain. The CDR3 extends over 16 amino acids. CDR1 SGDLS and CDR2 YYNGEE come from the germline V gene. With 3 bases removed from V and 4 bases from J, the gap between germline ends came to 17 bases. CDR3 protein: CASSASRRPLYNEQFF. The CDR3 nucleotides read TGTGCCAGCAGCGCCTCCCGGCGGCCCCTGTACAATGAGCAGTTCTTC.

This clone occurred a few times. This chain connects TRBV19 to TRBJ1-5; D is perhaps TRBD1 (5 bases). CDR1 is LNHDA and CDR2 is SQIVND in the germline V gene (reference sequence). The CDR3 runs to 16 residues. Trimming shortened V by 5 bases and J by 1 base, and 15 bases separated the two germline ends. The CDR3 sequence is CASSPGQGNSNQPQHF. The CDR3, as DNA: TGTGCCAGTAGTCCCGGACAAGGAAACAGCAATCAGCCCCAGCATTTT.

This clone turned up a few times. The chain is built from TRBV6-1 and TRBJ2-7, with D possibly being TRBD2 (5 bases). The CDR3 loop spans 12 amino acids. V lost 6 bases and J 5 bases, leaving 11 bases between the germline ends. From germline, CDR1 is MNHNS and CDR2 SASEGT. The chain's CDR3 is CASRAGPDEQYF. Written as DNA, the CDR3 is TGTGCCAGCAGGGCGGGCCCGGACGAGCAGTACTTC.

This clone was picked up a small number of times. V and J are TRBV7-8 and TRBJ1-5; D may be TRBD1 (5 bases). V dropped 6 bases and J dropped 8 bases, with 11 bases sitting between them. Germline loops: CDR1 SGHVS, CDR2 FQNEAQ. The CDR3 runs 12 residues. CDR3 in amino acids: CASSSPGKPQHF. The CDR3, as DNA: TGTGCCAGCAGTTCCCCAGGGAAGCCCCAGCATTTT.